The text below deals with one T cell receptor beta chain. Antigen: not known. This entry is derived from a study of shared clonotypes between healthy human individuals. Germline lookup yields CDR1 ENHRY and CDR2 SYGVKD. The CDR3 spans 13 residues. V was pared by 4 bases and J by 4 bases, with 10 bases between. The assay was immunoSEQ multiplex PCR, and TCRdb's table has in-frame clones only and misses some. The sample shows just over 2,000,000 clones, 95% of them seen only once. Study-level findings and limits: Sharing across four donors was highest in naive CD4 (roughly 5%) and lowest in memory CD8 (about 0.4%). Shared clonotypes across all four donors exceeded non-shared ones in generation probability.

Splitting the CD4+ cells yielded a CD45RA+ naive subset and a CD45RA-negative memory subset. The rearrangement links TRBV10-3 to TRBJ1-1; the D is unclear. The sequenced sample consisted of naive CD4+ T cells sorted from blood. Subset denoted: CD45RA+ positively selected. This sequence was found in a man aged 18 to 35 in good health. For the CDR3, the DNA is TGTGCCATCAGTGGCCAGGCTGGCACTGAAGCTTTCTTT. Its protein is CAISGQAGTEAFF.